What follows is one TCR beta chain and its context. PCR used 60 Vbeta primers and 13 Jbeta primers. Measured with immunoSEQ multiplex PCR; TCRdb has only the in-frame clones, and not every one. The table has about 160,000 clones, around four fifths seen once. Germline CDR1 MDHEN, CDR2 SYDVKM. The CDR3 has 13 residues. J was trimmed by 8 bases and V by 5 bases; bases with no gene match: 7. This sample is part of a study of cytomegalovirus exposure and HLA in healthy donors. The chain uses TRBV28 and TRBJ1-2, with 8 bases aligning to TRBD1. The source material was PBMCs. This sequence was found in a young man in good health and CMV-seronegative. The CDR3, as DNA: TGTGCCAGCAGTCCCCCTCCAGGGGGCGGCTACACCTTC. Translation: CASSPPPGGGYTF.